This T cell receptor beta chain is from a study of T cell repertoires in cytomegalovirus infection (dated by TCRdb to the late 2010s). Regarding the complete study: Donor HLA type was relevant to the analysis, as public TCR beta signatures indicated carriage of CMV infection together with the matching HLA type.

Counted from cysteine to phenylalanine, this CDR3 has 14 amino acids. Only the CDR3 DNA stays, 42 bases, in frame from base 1. CDR1 and CDR2, looked up from the germline V gene, are MRHNA and SNTAGT. V is clipped by 7 bases and J by 4 bases, and the sequence between their germline boundaries is 16 bases long. Sequenced on an Illumina HiSeq 1500. Using fastp trimming at Q25 and MiXCR clonotype assembly, TCRdb reanalyzed the public sequencing data and kept in-frame beta chains. Every entry covers one CDR3 protein and lists the most common genes and DNA from its rows. This sample gives around 550,000 distinct CDR3 sequences in total; 26% of them show up just once. About 13% of the sample is in the top ten clones. Overall results and qualifications from the work: In both this cohort and an independent cohort of over 350 donors, the cumulative frequency of public TCR beta family members distinguished carriers of CMV infection plus the relevant HLA type. The ex vivo response was dominated by HLA-C-restricted CMV-specific TCR beta clonotypes, which also provided the single most frequent clonotype in two of eight donors.

Only a few counts were recorded for this clonotype. There is no known antigen for this receptor. Base quality data are lacking; no much larger clone is found one base away. The sequence derives from a human donor in good health (CMV status not recorded). Some clones in this sample may be carry-over from other donors' samples. Sequencing used PBMCs. Recombination joined TRBV6-4 with TRBJ1-1; TRBD1 could be the D gene, as 5 bases match. The CDR3 here reads CASKSQAGGTEAFF. The DNA reads as follows: TGTGCCAGCAAATCCCAGGCGGGGGGCACTGAAGCTTTCTTT.